Below are 24 T cell receptor beta chains sequenced from a single sample in a study of blood T cells in healthy people across ages. For the second PCR, which ran for roughly 7 to 11 cycles, a sample-barcoded 5' primer and a J-beta primer mix were used. TCRdb re-called the 5' RACE reads through MiXCR, storing one row per CDR3 protein. In the table there are roughly 930,000 distinct CDR3 sequences, 40% to 60% of which are singletons. The sequencing input was blood. The receptors derive from a man under 40 in good health.

The chain recombines TRBV5-1 with TRBJ2-7; 10 nucleotides line up with TRBD1. V trimming: 4 bases; J trimming: 5 bases; junction bases outside the gene matches: 9. This CDR3 is built from 15 residues. Germline V lookup: CDR1 SGHRS, CDR2 YFSETQ. CDR3 amino acids: CASSHRDRGIDEQYF. The DNA for the CDR3 is TGCGCCAGCAGCCACCGGGACAGGGGAATCGACGAGCAGTACTTC.

This clonotype was seen a few times. The chain uses TRBV7-2 and TRBJ2-7; 8 bases are shared with TRBD1. The end of the DNA fits TRBJ2-4 better, so the J call may be wrong. CDR1 is SGHTA and CDR2 is FQGNSA in the germline V gene. The CDR3 is made up of 14 amino acids. The CDR3 protein is CASSLETGVDIQYF. As DNA, the CDR3 is TGTGCCAGCAGCTTAGAGACAGGGGTAGACATTCAGTACTTC.

This clonotype was counted ten times or more. J is TRBJ2-7 and V is TRBV29-1, with D unresolved. CDR1 and CDR2 (germline): SQVTM, ANQGSEA. The CDR3 extends over 13 amino acids. V dropped 4 bases and J dropped 2 bases, with 12 bases sitting between them. The CDR3 DNA sequence: TGCAGCGTTGTCGTTCCGGCAGCCTACGAGCAGTACTTC. This encodes CSVVVPAAYEQYF.

The rearrangement links TRBV25-1 to TRBJ2-7, with 9 bases matching TRBD1. The V gene end was trimmed by 5 bases and the J gene end by 0 bases; junction bases not matched to a gene: 11. Germline CDR1 reads MGHDK; CDR2 reads SYGVNS. The CDR3 has 17 residues. CDR3 sequence: CASSSLLGTGSSYEQYF. The DNA of the CDR3 is TGTGCCAGCAGTTCGCTCCTGGGGACAGGGAGCTCCTACGAGCAGTACTTC.

The rearrangement uses TRBV12-3 or TRBV12-4 and TRBJ1-5; D perhaps matches TRBD1 (5 bases). The germline V and J ends were trimmed by 10 bases and 6 bases, with 16 bases remaining between them. The CDR3 is 13 residues long. The CDR3 region has the DNA TGTGCCACCACGCGGGGGTCCGGTCAGCCCCAGCATTTT. Encoded protein: CATTRGSGQPQHF.

There are a few counts of this clonotype. A single base separates this from a much larger clone, so it may be a read error. The genes are TRBV6-5 and TRBJ2-7; D is ambiguous. CDR3 size: 14 residues. Looked up from germline, CDR1 is MNHEY and CDR2 is SVGAGI. Trimming removed 7 bases from V and 7 bases from J, with 20 bases in between. As DNA, the CDR3 is TGTGCCAGCACCAACCGGGCGACCTACAATGAGCAGTACTTC. This translates into CASTNRATYNEQYF.

In its sample, this clonotype was seen a few times. This sequence joins TRBV3-1 and TRBJ2-1; D is possibly TRBD1 or TRBD2 (5 bases each). The ends were cut back, 6 bases at V and 4 bases at J, with 16 bases in the middle. Germline loops: CDR1 LGHDT, CDR2 YNNKEL (reference sequence). There are 15 residues in the CDR3. The CDR3 loop is CASRLGPEPYNEQFF. CDR3 sequence (DNA): TGTGCCAGCAGACTGGGACCAGAACCTTACAATGAGCAGTTCTTC.

The gene calls are TRBV18 and TRBJ2-1, with TRBD2 matching 12 bases. The CDR3 length is 18 residues. V lost 3 bases, J lost 6 bases, and 12 bases stayed unmatched. Per the germline V gene, CDR1 is KGHSH and CDR2 is LQKENI. CDR3 nucleotides: TGTGCCAGCTCACCCAGGGACCCCGGACTAGCGGGGACCAATGAGCAGTTCTTC. Amino acids: CASSPRDPGLAGTNEQFF.

The genes are TRBV12-3 or TRBV12-4 and TRBJ2-1; TRBD2 aligns across 9 bases. V lost 6 bases and J lost 5; bases outside the gene matches: 8. The CDR3 spans 15 residues. The CDR3: CASRSSGLAHNEQFF. The CDR3 DNA reads as TGTGCCAGCAGGTCCTCGGGACTAGCACACAATGAGCAGTTCTTC.

The chain has TRBV4-2 and TRBJ2-1; tentatively, D is TRBD2 (6 bases). The CDR3 has 16 amino acids. Trimming cost V 4 bases and J 0 bases, with 13 bases left between them. The germline V gene has CDR1 LGHNA and CDR2 YNFKEQ. The CDR3 DNA reads TGTGCCAGCAGCCTCAGTAGCGGCTTCTCCTACAATGAGCAGTTCTTC. It is translated as CASSLSSGFSYNEQFF.

The V call is TRBV7-2, the J call TRBJ1-3; 7 nucleotides line up with TRBD1. Germline CDR1 is SGHTA and CDR2 is FQGNSA. With V trimmed by 0 bases and J by 0 bases, 2 bases remained unmatched. This CDR3 spans 16 amino acids. The CDR3 loop reads CASSLAQGGSGNTIYF. CDR3 in DNA: TGTGCCAGCAGCTTAGCTCAGGGGGGCTCTGGAAACACCATATATTTT.

This clonotype was recorded a few times. This chain joins TRBV29-1 and TRBJ2-1; 9 positions agree with TRBD2. The CDR3 loop spans 15 amino acids. The V gene's germline CDR1 is SQVTM and CDR2 ANQGSEA. After removal of 4 bases from V and 0 bases from J, the junction contained 4 bases not matched to a gene. Written as DNA, the CDR3 is TGCAGCGTTGGTCCTAGCGGGGACTCCTACAATGAGCAGTTCTTC. Amino acid sequence: CSVGPSGDSYNEQFF.

The chain combines TRBV7-9 with TRBJ2-1; D not certain. V lost 5 bases and J lost 11, with 10 bases in between. Germline CDR1 is SEHNR and CDR2 is FQNEAQ (reference sequence). There are 11 residues in the CDR3. The CDR3 is CASSRGVQQFF. The DNA of the CDR3 is TGTGCCAGCAGCAGAGGCGTGCAGCAGTTCTTC.

This clonotype was detected only once. This chain joins TRBV14 and TRBJ2-7; D remains unclear. CDR3 length equals 15 residues. V lost 1 base and J 0 bases, leaving 10 bases between the germline ends. Germline CDR1 is SGHDN and CDR2 is FVKESK. CDR3 region: CASSQAGSSSYEQYF. For the CDR3, the DNA is TGTGCCAGCAGCCAAGCCGGATCGAGCTCCTACGAGCAGTACTTC.

Concerning this clonotype: A junction boundary mismatches the germline segment, possibly from a read error. The chain is built from TRBV5-5 and TRBJ2-7; TRBD2 is a possible D gene (5 bases). This CDR3 has 13 residues. The germline CDR1 and CDR2 sequences are SGHKS and YYEKEE (reference sequence). The CDR3 DNA sequence: TGTGTCAGCAGCTTGCCTACCGGGGAAGAGCAGTACTTC. Protein sequence: CVSSLPTGEEQYF.

The CDR3 DNA sequence: TGTGCCAGCAGTCACACGGATTACTACGAGCAGTACTTC. It encodes CASSHTDYYEQYF. The J gene is TRBJ2-4, the V gene TRBV12-3 or TRBV12-4; no definite D call. The J call may be incorrect, as the DNA end agrees better with TRBJ2-7. CDR3 length equals 13 residues.

In its sample, this clonotype was seen a few times. The chain has TRBV6-4 and TRBJ2-3; tentatively, D is TRBD2 (5 bases). This CDR3 is built from 8 residues. V was clipped by 8 bases and J by 14 bases, with 8 bases between them. Germline-derived CDR1 and CDR2 are MRHNA and SNTAGT. The CDR3 region has the DNA TGTGCCAGCGGGAGTTTGTATTTT. Its translation is CASGSLYF.

This clonotype has just a few counts. This chain uses TRBV4-3 with TRBJ2-1, with 11 positions matching TRBD2. V was clipped by 0 bases and J by 8 bases; unmatched bases: 6. The CDR3 runs 16 residues. Germline values: CDR1 LGHNA, CDR2 YSLEER. DNA of the CDR3: TGCGCCAGCAGCCAAGATCCTAGCGGGGGGAGCGATGAGCAGTTCTTC. Amino acid sequence: CASSQDPSGGSDEQFF.

The V call is TRBV18, the J call TRBJ2-7; D not resolved. This CDR3 is 14 amino acids long. V lost 0 bases and J 2 bases, leaving 8 bases between the germline ends. Germline assignment: CDR1 KGHSH and CDR2 LQKENI. This CDR3 reads CASSPPSQPYEQYF. CDR3 DNA: TGTGCCAGCTCACCACCGTCACAGCCCTACGAGCAGTACTTC.

The chain has TRBV29-1 and TRBJ2-5; 12 positions match TRBD2. V lost 5 bases, J lost 0 bases, and 1 base stayed unmatched. The CDR3 is made up of 14 amino acids. Germline CDR1 and CDR2: SQVTM and ANQGSEA. CDR3 DNA: TGCAGCGTTAGGACTAGCGGGGACCAAGAGACCCAGTACTTC. Translated, it gives CSVRTSGDQETQYF.

The genes are TRBV2 and TRBJ2-1, with 7 bases aligning to TRBD1. Germline trimming cut 4 bases from V and 2 bases from J; bases unmatched to any gene: 5. Germline CDR1 and CDR2: SNHLY and FYNNEI. CDR3 length: 15 amino acids. CDR3 amino acids: CASSVRGGPYNEQFF. CDR3 nucleotide sequence: TGTGCCAGCAGTGTACGAGGGGGCCCCTACAATGAGCAGTTCTTC.

V gene TRBV7-9 combines with J gene TRBJ1-4; no reliable D call. Germline-derived CDR1 and CDR2 are SEHNR and FQNEAQ (reference sequence). The CDR3 is 14 residues long. Trimming took off 4 bases at V and 0 bases at J, with 6 bases between the two ends. The DNA of the CDR3 is TGTGCCAGCAGCTCCGGACCAACTAATGAAAAACTGTTTTTT. It specifies CASSSGPTNEKLFF.

The genes are TRBV6-1 and TRBJ1-1, with D unclear. V was pared by 1 base and J by 0 bases, with 6 bases between. Germline CDR1 and CDR2: MNHNS and SASEGT. The length of the CDR3 is 14 residues. The CDR3 sequence: CASSEGWLNTEAFF. CDR3 sequence (DNA): TGTGCCAGCAGTGAAGGCTGGTTGAACACTGAAGCTTTCTTT.

This clonotype was counted only a few times. The chain recombines TRBV10-3 with TRBJ2-1; possibly TRBD2 for D (7 bases). The CDR3 sequence is 13 residues long. V was cut by 10 bases and J by 7 bases, with 17 bases left in between. Germline loops: CDR1 ENHRY, CDR2 SYGVKD. The CDR3 DNA reads as TGTGCCACCAACCCCGGGGGGCAAAATGAGCAGTTCTTC. This codes for CATNPGGQNEQFF.